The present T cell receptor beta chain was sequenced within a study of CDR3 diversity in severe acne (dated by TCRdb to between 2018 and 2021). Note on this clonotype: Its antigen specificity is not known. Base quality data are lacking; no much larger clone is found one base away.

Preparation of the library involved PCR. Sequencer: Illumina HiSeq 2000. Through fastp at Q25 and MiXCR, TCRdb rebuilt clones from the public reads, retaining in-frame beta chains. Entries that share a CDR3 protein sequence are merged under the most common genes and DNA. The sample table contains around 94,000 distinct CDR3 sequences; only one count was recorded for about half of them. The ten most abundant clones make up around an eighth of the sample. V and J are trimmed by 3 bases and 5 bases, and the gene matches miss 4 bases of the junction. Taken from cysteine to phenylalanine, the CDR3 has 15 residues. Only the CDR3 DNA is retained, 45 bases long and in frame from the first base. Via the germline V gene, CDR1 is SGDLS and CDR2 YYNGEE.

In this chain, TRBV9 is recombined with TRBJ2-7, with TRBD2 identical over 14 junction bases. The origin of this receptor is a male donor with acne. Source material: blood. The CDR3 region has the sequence CASSEGLAGVDEQYF. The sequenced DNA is TGTGCCAGCAGCGAGGGACTAGCGGGAGTCGACGAGCAGTACTTC.